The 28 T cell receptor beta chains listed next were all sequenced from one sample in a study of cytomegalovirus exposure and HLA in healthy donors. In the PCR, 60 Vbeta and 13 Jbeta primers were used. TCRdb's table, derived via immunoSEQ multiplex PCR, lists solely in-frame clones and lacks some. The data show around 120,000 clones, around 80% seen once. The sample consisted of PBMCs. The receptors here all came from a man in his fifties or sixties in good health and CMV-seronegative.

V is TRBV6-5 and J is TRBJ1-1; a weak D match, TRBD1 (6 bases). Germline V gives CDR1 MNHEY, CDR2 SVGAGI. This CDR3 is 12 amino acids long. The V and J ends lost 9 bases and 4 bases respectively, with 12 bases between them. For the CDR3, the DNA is TGTGCCAGTTACGGGGGGGCCACTGAAGCTTTCTTT. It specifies CASYGGATEAFF.

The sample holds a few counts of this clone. The CDR3 sequence: CASSAIDSRSYEQYF. CDR3 coding DNA: TGTGCCAGCAGCGCGATAGACAGCCGTTCCTACGAGCAGTACTTC. The J gene is TRBJ2-5, the V gene TRBV2, with D possibly being TRBD1 (5 bases). The J call may be mistaken, given a closer DNA end match to TRBJ2-7. This CDR3 is built from 15 residues. Germline CDR1 SNHLY, CDR2 FYNNEI.

CDR3 region: CASSYSGRGGQETQYF. The DNA of the CDR3 is TGTGCCAGCAGTTACTCGGGGCGGGGGGGGCAAGAGACCCAGTACTTC. The chain recombines TRBV6-5 with TRBJ2-5; 9 bases are shared with TRBD2. The CDR3 totals 16 residues. The V segment lost 0 bases and the J segment 2 bases; nucleotides outside the gene matches: 4. Germline V gene sequence: CDR1 MNHEY, CDR2 SVGAGI.

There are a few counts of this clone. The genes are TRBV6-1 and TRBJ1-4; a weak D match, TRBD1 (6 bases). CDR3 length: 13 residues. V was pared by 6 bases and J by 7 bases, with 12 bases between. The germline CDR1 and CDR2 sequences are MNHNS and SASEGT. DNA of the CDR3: TGTGCCAGCAGGGGTGCAGGGGTTGAAAAACTGTTTTTT. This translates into CASRGAGVEKLFF.

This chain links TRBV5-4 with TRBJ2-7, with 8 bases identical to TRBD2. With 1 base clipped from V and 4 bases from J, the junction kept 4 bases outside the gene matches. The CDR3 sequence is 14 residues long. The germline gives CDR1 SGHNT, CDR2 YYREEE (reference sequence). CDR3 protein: CASSLPSGGYEQYF. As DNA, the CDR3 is TGTGCCAGCAGCTTGCCCAGCGGGGGATACGAGCAGTACTTC.

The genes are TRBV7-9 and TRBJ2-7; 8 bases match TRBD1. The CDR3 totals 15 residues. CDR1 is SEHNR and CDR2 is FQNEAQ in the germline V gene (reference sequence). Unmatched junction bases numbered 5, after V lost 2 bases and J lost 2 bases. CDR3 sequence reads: CASSLTGQGTYEQYF. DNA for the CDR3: TGTGCCAGCAGCTTAACAGGACAGGGAACCTACGAGCAGTACTTC.

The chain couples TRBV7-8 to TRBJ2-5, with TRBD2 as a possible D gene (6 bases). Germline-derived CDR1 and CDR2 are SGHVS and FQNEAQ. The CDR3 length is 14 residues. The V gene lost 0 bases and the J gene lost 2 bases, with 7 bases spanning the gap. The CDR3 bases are TGTGCCAGCAGCTTAGCCCGGGGGCAAGAGACCCAGTACTTC. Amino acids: CASSLARGQETQYF. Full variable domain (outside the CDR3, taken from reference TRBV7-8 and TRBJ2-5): GAGVSQSPRYKVAKRGQDVALRCDPISGHVSLFWYQQALGQGPEFLTYFQNEAQLDKSGLPSDRFFAERPEGSVSTLKIQRTQQEDSAVYLCASSLARGQETQYFGPGTRLLVL.

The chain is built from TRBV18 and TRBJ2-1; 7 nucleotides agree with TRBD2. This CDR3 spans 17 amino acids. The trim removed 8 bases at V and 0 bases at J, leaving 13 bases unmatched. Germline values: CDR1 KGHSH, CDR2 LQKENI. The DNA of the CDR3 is TGTGCCAGCCATCCGTGGGGGGAGGGATTCTCCTACAATGAGCAGTTCTTC. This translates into CASHPWGEGFSYNEQFF. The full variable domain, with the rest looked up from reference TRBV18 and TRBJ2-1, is NAGVMQNPRHLVRRRGQEARLRCSPMKGHSHVYWYRQLPEEGLKFMVYLQKENIIDESGMPKERFSAEFPKEGPSILRIQQVVRGDSAAYFCASHPWGEGFSYNEQFFGPGTRLTVL.

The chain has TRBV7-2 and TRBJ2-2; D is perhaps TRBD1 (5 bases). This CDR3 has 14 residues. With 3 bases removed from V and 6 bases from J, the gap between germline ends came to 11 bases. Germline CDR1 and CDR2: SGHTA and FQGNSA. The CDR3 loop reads CASSFDSGPGELFF. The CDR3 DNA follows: TGTGCCAGCAGCTTCGATTCAGGGCCCGGGGAGCTGTTTTTT.

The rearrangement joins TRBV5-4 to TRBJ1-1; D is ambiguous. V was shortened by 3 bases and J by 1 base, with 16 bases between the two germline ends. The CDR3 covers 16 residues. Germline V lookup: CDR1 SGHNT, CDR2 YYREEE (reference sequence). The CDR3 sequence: CASSSPLITANTEAFF. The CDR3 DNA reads TGTGCCAGCAGCTCCCCCTTAATTACAGCGAACACTGAAGCTTTCTTT.

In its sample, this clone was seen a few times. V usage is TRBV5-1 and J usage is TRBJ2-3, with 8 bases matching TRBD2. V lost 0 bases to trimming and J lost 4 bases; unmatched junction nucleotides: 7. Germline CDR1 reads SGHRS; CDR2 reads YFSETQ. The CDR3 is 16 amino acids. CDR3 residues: CASSLVAGGASDTQYF. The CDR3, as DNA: TGCGCCAGCAGCTTGGTTGCCGGGGGGGCCTCAGATACGCAGTATTTT.

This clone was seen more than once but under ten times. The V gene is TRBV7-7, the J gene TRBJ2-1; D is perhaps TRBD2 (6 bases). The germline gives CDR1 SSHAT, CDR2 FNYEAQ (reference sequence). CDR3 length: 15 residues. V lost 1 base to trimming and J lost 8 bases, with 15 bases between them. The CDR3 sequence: CASSLDSTSTHEQFF. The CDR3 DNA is TGTGCCAGCAGCTTAGATAGTACTAGCACCCATGAGCAGTTCTTC.

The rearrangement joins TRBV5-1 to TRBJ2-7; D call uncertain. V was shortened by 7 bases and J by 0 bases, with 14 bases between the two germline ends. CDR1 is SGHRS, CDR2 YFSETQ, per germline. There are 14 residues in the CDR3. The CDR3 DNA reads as TGCGCCAGCGGTGCAGCAGGTTCCTCCTACGAGCAGTACTTC. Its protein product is CASGAAGSSYEQYF.

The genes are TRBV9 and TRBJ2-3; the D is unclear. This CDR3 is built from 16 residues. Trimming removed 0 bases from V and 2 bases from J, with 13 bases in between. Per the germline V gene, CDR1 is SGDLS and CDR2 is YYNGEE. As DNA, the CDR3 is TGTGCCAGCAGCGTAGCGGCAGGTCGACACACAGATACGCAGTATTTT. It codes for CASSVAAGRHTDTQYF.

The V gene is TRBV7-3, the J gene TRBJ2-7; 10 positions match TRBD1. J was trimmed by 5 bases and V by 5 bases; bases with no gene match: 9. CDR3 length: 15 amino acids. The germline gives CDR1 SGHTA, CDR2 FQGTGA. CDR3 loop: CASSPQGQGYDEQYF. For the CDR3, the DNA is TGTGCCAGCAGCCCCCAGGGACAGGGGTATGACGAGCAGTACTTC.

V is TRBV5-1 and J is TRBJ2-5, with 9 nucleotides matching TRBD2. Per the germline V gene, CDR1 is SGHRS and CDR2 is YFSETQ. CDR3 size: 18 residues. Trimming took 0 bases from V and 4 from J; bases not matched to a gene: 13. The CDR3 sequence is CASSLDLAGRLNVETQYF. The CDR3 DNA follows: TGCGCCAGCAGCTTGGACCTAGCGGGGAGGCTCAATGTAGAGACCCAGTACTTC.

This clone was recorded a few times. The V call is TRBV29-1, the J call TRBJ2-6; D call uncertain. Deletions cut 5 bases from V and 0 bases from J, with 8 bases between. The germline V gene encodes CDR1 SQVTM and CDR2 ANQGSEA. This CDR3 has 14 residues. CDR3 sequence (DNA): TGCAGCGTTACCGACAACTCTGGGGCCAACGTCCTGACTTTC. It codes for CSVTDNSGANVLTF.

The CDR3 loop reads CASSRTGSEKLFF. The DNA of the CDR3 is TGTGCCAGCAGCCGGACAGGGTCCGAAAAACTGTTTTTT. The chain recombines TRBV7-9 with TRBJ1-4, with TRBD1 matching over 8 bases. Germline values: CDR1 SEHNR, CDR2 FQNEAQ (reference sequence). The CDR3 is 13 amino acids. The V segment lost 5 bases and the J segment 8 bases; nucleotides outside the gene matches: 4.

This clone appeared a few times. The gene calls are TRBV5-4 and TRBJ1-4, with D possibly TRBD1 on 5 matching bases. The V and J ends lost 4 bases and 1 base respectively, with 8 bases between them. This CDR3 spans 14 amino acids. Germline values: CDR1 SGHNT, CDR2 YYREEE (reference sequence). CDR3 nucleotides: TGTGCCAGCAGCCAGGGAGGAACTAATGAAAAACTGTTTTTT. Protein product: CASSQGGTNEKLFF.

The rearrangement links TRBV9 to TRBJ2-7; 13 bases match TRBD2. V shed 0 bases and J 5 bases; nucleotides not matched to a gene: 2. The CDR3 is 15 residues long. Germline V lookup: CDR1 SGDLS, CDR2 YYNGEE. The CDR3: CASSVEGTSGDEQYF. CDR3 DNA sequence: TGTGCCAGCAGCGTAGAAGGGACTAGCGGGGACGAGCAGTACTTC. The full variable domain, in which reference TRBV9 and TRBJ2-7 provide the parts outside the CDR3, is DSGVTQTPKHLITATGQRVTLRCSPRSGDLSVYWYQQSLDQGLQFLIQYYNGEERAKGNILERFSAQQFPDLHSELNLSSLELGDSALYFCASSVEGTSGDEQYFGPGTRLTVT.

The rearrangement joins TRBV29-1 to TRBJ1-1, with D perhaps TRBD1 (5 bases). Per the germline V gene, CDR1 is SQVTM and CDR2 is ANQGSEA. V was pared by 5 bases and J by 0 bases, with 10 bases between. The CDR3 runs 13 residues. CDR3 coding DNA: TGCAGCGTTATACGACAGCTGAACACTGAAGCTTTCTTT. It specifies CSVIRQLNTEAFF.

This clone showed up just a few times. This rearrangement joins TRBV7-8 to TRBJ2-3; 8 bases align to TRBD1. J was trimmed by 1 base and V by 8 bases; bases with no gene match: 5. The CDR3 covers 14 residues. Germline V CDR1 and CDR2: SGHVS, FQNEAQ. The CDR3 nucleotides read TGTGCCAGCCGACAGGGGAGTGGCACAGATACGCAGTATTTT. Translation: CASRQGSGTDTQYF.

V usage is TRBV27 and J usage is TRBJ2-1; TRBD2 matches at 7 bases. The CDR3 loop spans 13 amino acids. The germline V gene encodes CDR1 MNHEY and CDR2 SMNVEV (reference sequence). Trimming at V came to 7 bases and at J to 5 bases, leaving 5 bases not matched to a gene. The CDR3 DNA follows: TGTGCCAGCAAGTCTAGCGGACACAATGAGCAGTTCTTC. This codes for CASKSSGHNEQFF.

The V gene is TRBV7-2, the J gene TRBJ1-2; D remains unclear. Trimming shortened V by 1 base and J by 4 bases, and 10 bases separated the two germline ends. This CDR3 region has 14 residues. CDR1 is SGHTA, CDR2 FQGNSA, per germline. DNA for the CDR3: TGTGCCAGCAGCTTAGTGCTTACTGGCTATGGCTACACCTTC. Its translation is CASSLVLTGYGYTF.

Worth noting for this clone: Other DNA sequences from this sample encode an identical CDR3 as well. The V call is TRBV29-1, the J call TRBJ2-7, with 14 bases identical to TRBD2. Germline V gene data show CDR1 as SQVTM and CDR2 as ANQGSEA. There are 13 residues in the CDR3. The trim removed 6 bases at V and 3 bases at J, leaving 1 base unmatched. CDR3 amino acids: CSVGTSGGYEQYF. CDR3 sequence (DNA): TGCAGCGTAGGGACTAGCGGGGGCTACGAGCAGTACTTC.

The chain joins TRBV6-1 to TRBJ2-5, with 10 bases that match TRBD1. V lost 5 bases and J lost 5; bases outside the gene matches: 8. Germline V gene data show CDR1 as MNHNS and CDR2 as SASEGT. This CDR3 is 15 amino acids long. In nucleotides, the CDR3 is TGTGCCAGCAGTAAAGACAGGGGGCGAACCGAGACCCAGTACTTC. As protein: CASSKDRGRTETQYF.

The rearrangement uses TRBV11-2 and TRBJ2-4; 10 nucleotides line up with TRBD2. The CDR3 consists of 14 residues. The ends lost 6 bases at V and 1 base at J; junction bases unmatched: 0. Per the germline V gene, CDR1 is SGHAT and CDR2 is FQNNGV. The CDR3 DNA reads TGTGCCAGCAGTAGCGGGAGGGCCAAAAACATTCAGTACTTC. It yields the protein CASSSGRAKNIQYF.

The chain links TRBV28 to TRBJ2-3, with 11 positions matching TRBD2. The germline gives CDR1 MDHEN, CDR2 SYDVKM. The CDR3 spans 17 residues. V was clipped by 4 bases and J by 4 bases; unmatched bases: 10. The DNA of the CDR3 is TGTGCCAGCAGTTCCCCAGCTAGCGGGGGGAGGTCAGATACGCAGTATTTT. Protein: CASSSPASGGRSDTQYF. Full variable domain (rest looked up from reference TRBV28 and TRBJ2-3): DVKVTQSSRYLVKRTGEKVFLECVQDMDHENMFWYRQDPGLGLRLIYFSYDVKMKEKGDIPEGYSVSREKKERFSLILESASTNQTSMYLCASSSPASGGRSDTQYFGPGTRLTVL.